The sequence of this TCR beta chain was determined in a study of T cells in Graves' hyperthyroidism and ophthalmopathy. Study-wide points: From stable hyperthyroidism, ophthalmopathy was set apart by a 13 V-J model.

Researchers took RNA transcripts and amplified the TCR beta CDR3 regions from them. A first-round RT-PCR of the TCR CDR3 used the HTBI primer set. TCRdb re-called the multiplex PCR reads through MiXCR, storing one row per CDR3 protein. The sample has hundreds of thousands of distinct CDR3 sequences; 14% are singletons. This CDR3 comprises 14 residues. With V trimmed by 0 bases and J by 6 bases, 7 bases remained unmatched. Per germline, CDR1 DFQATT and CDR2 SNEGSKA (reference sequence). Absent ophthalmopathy progression within 18 months defined stable Graves' hyperthyroidism. The study enrolled patients aged 18 to 65 with newly diagnosed hyperthyroidism of under 2 months' duration. The authors took PBMCs from over 8.5 ml fresh peripheral blood. This clonotype came up many times. Its antigen remains unidentified.

Specimen: blood. The rearrangement links TRBV20-1 to TRBJ2-7, with 8 nucleotides matching TRBD2. The receptor comes from a woman aged 18-29 years with Graves' hyperthyroidism. The CDR3 spells CSARDGREVSEQYF. The CDR3 DNA sequence: TGCAGTGCTAGAGACGGGCGGGAGGTATCCGAGCAGTACTTC.